Shown below are 15 T cell receptor beta chains from a single sample sequenced in a study of control samples from healthy donors and cancer patients. Profiled with immunoSEQ multiplex PCR; TCRdb holds only in-frame clones, not every one. The data show around 230,000 clones, about 93% seen once. The specimen was blood. Receptor source: a man aged 50-59 years in good health.

V gene TRBV28 combines with J gene TRBJ2-7; D uncertain. The V gene's germline CDR1 is MDHEN and CDR2 SYDVKM. CDR3 size: 15 residues. The V gene lost 2 bases and the J gene lost 0 bases, with 11 bases spanning the gap. The CDR3 is CASSLDGLGSYEQYF. CDR3 nucleotides: TGTGCCAGCAGTTTAGACGGGCTCGGCTCCTACGAGCAGTACTTC. Together with reference TRBV28 and TRBJ2-7, the CDR3 gives the full variable domain: DVKVTQSSRYLVKRTGEKVFLECVQDMDHENMFWYRQDPGLGLRLIYFSYDVKMKEKGDIPEGYSVSREKKERFSLILESASTNQTSMYLCASSLDGLGSYEQYFGPGTRLTVT.

V gene TRBV27 combines with J gene TRBJ2-2, with 10 nucleotides matching TRBD1. The CDR3 is made up of 15 amino acids. The trim removed 6 bases at V and 3 bases at J, leaving 4 bases unmatched. Germline CDR1 MNHEY, CDR2 SMNVEV (reference sequence). In DNA, the CDR3 is TGTGCCAGCAGGGGGACAGGGGTCTACACCGGGGAGCTGTTTTTT. Translated, it gives CASRGTGVYTGELFF.

The chain uses TRBV6-6 and TRBJ1-1; D unclear. With 0 bases removed from V and 0 bases from J, the gap between germline ends came to 8 bases. Per the germline V gene, CDR1 is MNHNY and CDR2 is SVGAGI (reference sequence). This CDR3 comprises 15 residues. The DNA of the CDR3 is TGTGCCAGCAGTTACTCGACGGGCATGAACACTGAAGCTTTCTTT. Translating it yields CASSYSTGMNTEAFF.

The chain combines TRBV6-6 with TRBJ2-5; D call uncertain. The germline V gene has CDR1 MNHNY and CDR2 SVGAGI (reference sequence). Trimming left V 6 bases short and J 1 base short, with 3 bases between. The CDR3 has 11 amino acids. The CDR3 DNA follows: TGTGCCAGCAGGATCCAAGAGACCCAGTACTTC. Translated: CASRIQETQYF.

The rearrangement uses TRBV19 and TRBJ2-1; the match to TRBD2 covers 10 bases. Trimming at V came to 6 bases and at J to 4 bases, leaving 9 bases not matched to a gene. The CDR3 spans 16 residues. Per germline, CDR1 LNHDA and CDR2 SQIVND (reference sequence). The CDR3 loop is CASRRISGGLYNEQFF. The CDR3 DNA reads as TGTGCCAGTAGACGAATTAGCGGGGGGCTTTACAATGAGCAGTTCTTC.

The count of this clone is one. The chain recombines TRBV6-6 with TRBJ2-3, with 7 bases fitting TRBD1. J was trimmed by 0 bases and V by 7 bases; bases with no gene match: 10. Germline values: CDR1 MNHNY, CDR2 SVGAGI (reference sequence). The CDR3 covers 16 residues. The CDR3 DNA is TGTGCCAGCACCAGAATTCAGGGACAGAGCACAGATACGCAGTATTTT. Residues: CASTRIQGQSTDTQYF.

The V call is TRBV9, the J call TRBJ2-3; D gene unclear. There are 13 residues in the CDR3. Germline lookup yields CDR1 SGDLS and CDR2 YYNGEE. The V and J ends lost 4 bases and 5 bases respectively, with 11 bases between them. CDR3: CASSPLTRDTQYF. Written as DNA, the CDR3 is TGTGCCAGCAGCCCCTTGACTCGAGATACGCAGTATTTT.

The rearrangement links TRBV6-1 to TRBJ2-1; 7 positions match TRBD1. Trimming at V came to 3 bases and at J to 4 bases, leaving 3 bases not matched to a gene. CDR1 and CDR2 (germline): MNHNS, SASEGT. The CDR3 is made up of 14 amino acids. CDR3 DNA sequence: TGTGCCAGCAGTGATTTGGACAGGTACAATGAGCAGTTCTTC. It is translated as CASSDLDRYNEQFF.

This clone was observed a single time. The chain combines TRBV19 with TRBJ2-7, with a weak D call TRBD1 (5 bases). The V end was cut by 6 bases, the J end by 3 bases, with 9 bases between. Per germline, CDR1 LNHDA and CDR2 SQIVND (reference sequence). The CDR3 length is 12 residues. The chain's CDR3 is CASSATGYEQYF. The CDR3, as DNA: TGTGCCAGTAGCGCTACAGGCTACGAGCAGTACTTC.

This clone appeared once. The CDR3 here is CASSLLGASYNEQFF. CDR3 bases: TGTGCCAGCAGCTTACTCGGGGCCTCCTACAATGAGCAGTTCTTC. The chain employs TRBV7-6 and TRBJ2-1, with D perhaps matching TRBD1 or TRBD2 (5 bases each). Deletions cut 2 bases from V and 0 bases from J, with 8 bases between. From germline, CDR1 is SGHVS and CDR2 FNYEAQ. This CDR3 has 15 residues.

This chain connects TRBV28 to TRBJ2-7; D is unclear. CDR3 length: 17 residues. V lost 6 bases and J 0 bases, leaving 21 bases between the germline ends. Germline CDR1 MDHEN, CDR2 SYDVKM. CDR3 protein: CASSSVTGRHSSYEQYF. The CDR3 nucleotides are TGTGCCAGCAGCTCAGTAACGGGCAGACACAGCTCCTACGAGCAGTACTTC.

V and J are TRBV30 and TRBJ1-6; a weak D match, TRBD1 (5 bases). The CDR3 runs 14 residues. The germline V gene encodes CDR1 GTSNPN and CDR2 SVGIG (reference sequence). V was shortened by 4 bases and J by 7 bases, with 14 bases between the two germline ends. CDR3 loop: CAWTQTNRNSPLHF. In nucleotides, the CDR3 is TGTGCCTGGACCCAGACCAACAGGAATTCACCCCTCCACTTT.

The J gene is TRBJ1-4, the V gene TRBV15; D ambiguous. V dropped 0 bases and J dropped 7 bases, with 12 bases sitting between them. Germline lookup yields CDR1 LNHNV and CDR2 YYDKDF (reference sequence). CDR3 length equals 15 residues. CDR3 nucleotide sequence: TGTGCCACCAGCAGAGATTCAAACAGAGGTGAAAAACTGTTTTTT. It codes for CATSRDSNRGEKLFF.

The gene calls are TRBV7-9 and TRBJ1-1, with 10 nucleotides matching TRBD1. The CDR3 has 15 amino acids. Trimming removed 0 bases from V and 7 bases from J; junction bases left unmatched: 5. Germline V gives CDR1 SEHNR, CDR2 FQNEAQ (reference sequence). In nucleotides, the CDR3 is TGTGCCAGCAGCTTAGCGGGGACAGGGGCGGGTGAAGCTTTCTTT. It translates to CASSLAGTGAGEAFF.

The CDR3 loop reads CASRRGWNTEAFF. The CDR3 DNA sequence: TGTGCCAGCAGGCGGGGCTGGAACACTGAAGCTTTCTTT. The rearrangement links TRBV2 to TRBJ1-1; D is perhaps TRBD1 (5 bases). V was clipped by 6 bases and J by 1 base, with 9 bases between them. This CDR3 has 13 amino acids. From germline, CDR1 is SNHLY and CDR2 FYNNEI.